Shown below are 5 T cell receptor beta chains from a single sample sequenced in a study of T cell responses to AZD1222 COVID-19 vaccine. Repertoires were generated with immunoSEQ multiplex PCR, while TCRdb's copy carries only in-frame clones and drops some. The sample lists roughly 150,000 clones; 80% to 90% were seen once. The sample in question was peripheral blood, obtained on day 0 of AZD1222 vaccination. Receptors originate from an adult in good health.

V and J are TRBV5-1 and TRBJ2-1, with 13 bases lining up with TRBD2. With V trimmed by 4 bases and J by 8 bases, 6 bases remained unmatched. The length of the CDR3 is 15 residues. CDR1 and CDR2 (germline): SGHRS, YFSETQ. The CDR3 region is CASSSTSGGADEQFF. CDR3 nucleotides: TGCGCCAGCAGCAGCACTAGCGGGGGGGCGGATGAGCAGTTCTTC.

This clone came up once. The CDR3 here is CASSDRRISGNTIYF. In DNA, the CDR3 is TGTGCCAGCAGCGACAGGCGGATCTCTGGAAACACCATATATTTT. The gene calls are TRBV7-8 and TRBJ1-3; possibly TRBD1 for D (6 bases). The CDR3 is 15 residues long. Per germline, CDR1 SGHVS and CDR2 FQNEAQ. Between the trimmed V and J ends, which lost 5 bases and 0 bases, there was a span of 11 bases.

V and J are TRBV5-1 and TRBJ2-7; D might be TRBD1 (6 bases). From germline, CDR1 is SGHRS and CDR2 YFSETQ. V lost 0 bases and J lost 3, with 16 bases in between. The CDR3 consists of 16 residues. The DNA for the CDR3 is TGCGCCAGCAGCTTGGCCTGGGGACATATTCTCTACGAGCAGTACTTC. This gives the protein CASSLAWGHILYEQYF.

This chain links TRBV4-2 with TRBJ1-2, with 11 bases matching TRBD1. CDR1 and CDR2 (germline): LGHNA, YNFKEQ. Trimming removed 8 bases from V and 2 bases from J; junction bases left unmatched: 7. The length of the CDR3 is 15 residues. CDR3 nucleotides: TGTGCCAGCCTTGGCCGGGACAGGGGGAACTATGGCTACACCTTC. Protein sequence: CASLGRDRGNYGYTF.

The CDR3, as DNA: TGTGCCAGCAGCTTCCAGGTTGGCAGAAAGGCCACCGGGGAGCTGTTTTTT. Amino acids: CASSFQVGRKATGELFF. The chain couples TRBV5-4 to TRBJ2-2, with D unclear. CDR1 is SGHNT, CDR2 YYREEE, per germline (reference sequence). CDR3 length equals 17 residues. Trimming shortened V by 2 bases and J by 4 bases, and 18 bases separated the two germline ends.